These 8 T cell receptor beta chains were sequenced from one sample in a study of blood T cell repertoires in COVID-19 (dated by TCRdb to between 2020 and 2021). Library preparation employed the immunoSEQ multiplex PCR assay. The table comes from immuneACCESS by way of TCRdb, which keeps in-frame sequences with V and J called. Part of the clones is missing from these tables; in studies checked, under half for an unresolved V gene and the rest for unknown reasons. The sample yields approximately 290,000 clones; approximately 86% were counted once. The biggest ten clones account for 0.7% to 1% of the sample. Sequenced sample: peripheral blood. Every receptor here comes from a human donor with COVID-19, enrolled during active disease. The donor label of this sample is uncertain.

This clone was observed a handful of times. The genes are TRBV30 and TRBJ1-2; D is unclear. The V gene lost 5 bases and the J gene lost 1 base, with 11 bases spanning the gap. Germline V gives CDR1 GTSNPN, CDR2 SVGIG (reference sequence). This CDR3 spans 13 amino acids. CDR3 sequence (DNA): TGTGCCTGGTCAGGCGTATTTAACTATGGCTACACCTTC. This sequence encodes CAWSGVFNYGYTF.

The chain recombines TRBV3-1 (or the pseudogene TRBV3-2) with TRBJ2-1, with 8 bases aligning to TRBD2. Germline V lookup: CDR1 LGHDT, CDR2 YNNKEL (reference sequence). CDR3 length equals 18 residues. J lost 5 bases, V lost 1 base, and 13 bases had no gene match. CDR3: CASSQAGIAGFQNNEQFF. CDR3 bases: TGTGCCAGCAGCCAAGCCGGGATAGCGGGATTTCAGAACAATGAGCAGTTCTTC.

V is TRBV30 and J is TRBJ1-4; a weak D match, TRBD1 (5 bases). The germline CDR1 and CDR2 sequences are GTSNPN and SVGIG (reference sequence). The CDR3 loop spans 11 amino acids. V gave up 5 bases and J gave up 10 bases, with 11 bases separating them. DNA for the CDR3: TGTGCCTGGGGGGACCGGGGAAAACTGTTTTTT. It specifies CAWGDRGKLFF.

CDR3: CASSFQSGGSYEQYF. CDR3 coding DNA: TGTGCCAGCAGCTTTCAATCGGGCGGGAGCTACGAGCAGTACTTC. The V gene is TRBV7-3, the J gene TRBJ2-7; TRBD2 matches 7 bases. The germline CDR1 and CDR2 sequences are SGHTA and FQGTGA. The CDR3 extends over 15 amino acids. The V gene end was trimmed by 3 bases and the J gene end by 3 bases; junction bases not matched to a gene: 8.

This sequence joins TRBV3-1 (or the pseudogene TRBV3-2) and TRBJ2-1, with D unresolved. Trimming stripped 0 bases from V and 6 bases from J, with 9 bases between. The CDR3 extends over 14 amino acids. Germline V gives CDR1 LGHDT, CDR2 YNNKEL (reference sequence). CDR3 DNA sequence: TGTGCCAGCAGCCAAGATCCCGCAGTCAATGAGCAGTTCTTC. Its translation: CASSQDPAVNEQFF.

The chain is built from TRBV6-5 and TRBJ1-4; no reliable D call. Germline CDR1 and CDR2: MNHEY and SVGAGI. Trimming stripped 5 bases from V and 8 bases from J, with 12 bases between. CDR3 length: 13 amino acids. The CDR3 DNA sequence: TGTGCCAGCAGTCCCGGGAGCCAAGAAAAACTGTTTTTT. It translates to CASSPGSQEKLFF.

A few counts support this clone. Other DNA sequences in the sample encode the same CDR3. V is TRBV11-3 and J is TRBJ2-7, with 9 bases that match TRBD1. Germline V CDR1 and CDR2: SGHNT, YENEEA. J lost 5 bases, V lost 5 bases, and 7 bases had no gene match. The CDR3 covers 14 residues. The CDR3 protein is CASSPGQGSDEQYF. CDR3 DNA sequence: TGTGCCAGCAGCCCAGGACAGGGGTCTGACGAGCAGTACTTC.

This chain uses TRBV5-4 with TRBJ1-2; D remains ambiguous. The V end lost 2 bases, the J end lost 5 bases, and 13 bases lay between the germline ends. The CDR3 contains 14 residues. CDR1 is SGHNT, CDR2 YYREEE, per germline (reference sequence). Here the CDR3 reads CASSLLEGFYGYTF. The CDR3 coding sequence is TGTGCCAGCAGCTTACTCGAGGGCTTTTATGGCTACACCTTC.